A single sample gave rise to the 14 T cell receptor beta chains below, sequenced in a study of CXCR3-negative and CXCR3-positive naive CD8 T cells. UMI-labeled TRB cDNA libraries were prepared by 5' RACE. From its re-call of the 5' RACE reads, TCRdb lists each CDR3 protein once, without DNA. This sample's table has 100,000 to 150,000 distinct CDR3 sequences. What was sequenced was naive CXCR3- CD8+ T cells from blood. The subset here: CD45RO-CCR7+CD27+CD95- naive CD8+ T cells lacking CXCR3 (TNR3-). These receptors were taken from a human donor in good health. Some clones in this sample may be carry-over from other donors' samples.

J is TRBJ1-2 and V is TRBV5-1. Germline V lookup: CDR1 SGHRS, CDR2 YFSETQ. The CDR3 totals 14 residues. The CDR3 protein is CASSLDPANYGYTF.

The rearrangement links TRBV12-3 or TRBV12-4 to TRBJ2-7; TCRdb returns TRBD1, unconfirmable since there is no DNA. The CDR3 totals 12 residues. The chain's CDR3 is CASSWTGPEQYF.

This chain joins TRBV7-9 and TRBJ2-5; the D call from TCRdb, TRBD2, cannot be confirmed without DNA. This CDR3 contains 16 residues. The germline CDR1 and CDR2 sequences are SEHNR and FQNEAQ (reference sequence). The CDR3 here is CASSPPWGRAQETQYF. Drawing the rest from reference TRBV7-9 and TRBJ2-5, the complete variable domain is DTGVSQNPRHKITKRGQNVTFRCDPISEHNRLYWYRQTLGQGPEFLTYFQNEAQLEKSRLLSDRFSAERPKGSFSTLEIQRTEQGDSAMYLCASSPPWGRAQETQYFGPGTRLLVL.

The chain recombines TRBV28 with TRBJ2-2; the D call of TRBD1 rests on TCRdb alone, since no DNA is present to check it. The germline V gene encodes CDR1 MDHEN and CDR2 SYDVKM. This CDR3 has 15 amino acids. The CDR3 loop is CASSLLTGDTGELFF.

V and J are TRBV29-1 and TRBJ2-3; TCRdb names TRBD2, which stays unverified in the absence of DNA. The CDR3 has 15 amino acids. Germline loops: CDR1 SQVTM, CDR2 ANQGSEA. This CDR3 reads CSVEGLAGMSDTQYF.

The V call is TRBV13, the J call TRBJ1-1; TCRdb gives TRBD1 as the D gene, but with no DNA this cannot be confirmed. The germline V gene encodes CDR1 PRHDT and CDR2 FYEKMQ (reference sequence). The CDR3 loop spans 14 amino acids. Here the CDR3 reads CASGTGNLNTEAFF.

The genes are TRBV20-1 and TRBJ2-1; the TRBD2 assignment by TCRdb is unverifiable without DNA. This CDR3 has 14 amino acids. From germline, CDR1 is DFQATT and CDR2 SNEGSKA (reference sequence). The CDR3 spells CSASPSGGVTEQFF.

The chain uses TRBV5-5 and TRBJ1-6. The CDR3 is made up of 15 amino acids. Per germline, CDR1 SGHKS and CDR2 YYEKEE (reference sequence). The chain's CDR3 is CASSLDGRSASPLHF.

V gene TRBV5-4 combines with J gene TRBJ2-3. The CDR3 contains 15 residues. CDR1 SGHNT and CDR2 YYREEE come from the germline V gene (reference sequence). Here the CDR3 reads CASSHRGASTDTQYF. Based on the CDR3 plus reference TRBV5-4 and TRBJ2-3, the full variable domain is ETGVTQSPTHLIKTRGQQVTLRCSSQSGHNTVSWYQQALGQGPQFIFQYYREEENGRGNFPPRFSGLQFPNYSSELNVNALELDDSALYLCASSHRGASTDTQYFGPGTRLTVL.

V usage is TRBV7-8 and J usage is TRBJ2-7; TCRdb's D call, TRBD1, is unchecked because there is no DNA. Germline CDR1 is SGHVS and CDR2 is FQNEAQ. The CDR3 sequence is 13 residues long. CDR3 region: CASAGIRSYEQYF.

The chain recombines TRBV29-1 with TRBJ2-2; absent DNA, TCRdb's TRBD1 call cannot be checked. The CDR3 has 15 residues. Germline CDR1 is SQVTM and CDR2 is ANQGSEA. This chain's CDR3 is CSAGQGTRNTGELFF.

The V and J genes are TRBV2 and TRBJ2-3; TCRdb's assignment of TRBD2 cannot be checked, as there is no DNA. CDR3 length: 15 amino acids. Germline CDR1 reads SNHLY; CDR2 reads FYNNEI. CDR3 amino acids: CASSFYRGSADTQYF.

This rearrangement joins TRBV15 to TRBJ2-3; with no DNA, the TCRdb D assignment of TRBD1 cannot be verified. From germline, CDR1 is LNHNV and CDR2 YYDKDF (reference sequence). The CDR3 is made up of 14 amino acids. The CDR3 spells CATSTGTGSDTQYF.

This chain links TRBV28 with TRBJ2-5. Germline V CDR1 and CDR2: MDHEN, SYDVKM. The CDR3 extends over 14 amino acids. The CDR3 loop reads CASSPQGPKETQYF.